This T cell receptor (beta chain) stems from a study of T cell responses to AZD1222 COVID-19 vaccine. Study-level points and caveats: Nearly half of unique spike-specific TCRs reportedly avoided B.1.351 and B.1.1.7 mutated regions. Clonal diversity may have been underestimated, and the donors were mostly white British, with more females than males. Repertoire sampling happened only post peak T cell response.

Data came from immunoSEQ multiplex PCR; TCRdb stores just in-frame clones and leaves some out. In the table there are over 90,000 clones, approximately 88% of which are singletons. V lost 8 bases, J lost 3 bases, and 10 bases lay in between. The CDR3 is made up of 12 amino acids. Points on this clone: What it binds is not known.

This sequence was found in an adult in good health. The rearrangement uses TRBV12-3 or TRBV12-4 and TRBJ1-2, with D uncertain. The source material was peripheral blood, sampled on day 0 of AZD1222 vaccination. DNA of the CDR3: TGTGCCAGCGGCGAGCTATACTATGGCTACACCTTC. Amino acids: CASGELYYGYTF.